This T cell receptor beta chain originates from a study of spatial heterogeneity in lung cancer. Study as a whole: Fewer alpha-chain than beta-chain sequences were consistently detected.

Via MiXCR, TCRdb re-called the 5' RACE reads, giving one row per CDR3 protein. This sample carries 7,500 to 8,500 distinct CDR3 sequences, under 9% of them seen once, and the ten largest clones take about 8.6%. Study results and caveats: Counts that tracked tumor mutation counts were those of expanded intratumoral alpha and beta TCRs.

Trimming took 5 bases from V and 3 from J, leaving 17 bases between them. This CDR3 contains 14 residues. CDR1 is DFQATT and CDR2 is SNEGSKA in the germline V gene (reference sequence). This clonotype was counted ten times or more. Its antigen is as yet unknown. Noted time point: sample taken at primary tumor resection. Unsorted whole RNA from tumor, nontumor lung or frozen PBMC underwent sequencing. The TCR was taken from a male donor with early-stage non-small cell lung cancer. The chain has TRBV20-1 and TRBJ2-7, with a weak D call TRBD2 (5 bases). The sample consisted of lung tumor tissue, taken at surgery. The CDR3 region is CSAGSARAGYEQYF. The CDR3 DNA is TGCAGTGCTGGGAGTGCGAGGGCCGGCTACGAGCAGTACTTC.